Sequencing of this T cell receptor (beta chain) was carried out in a study of response to subunit inactivated influenza vaccine. Germline values: CDR1 MNHEY, CDR2 SVGEGT. V shed 4 bases, J shed 6 bases, and the junction held 3 bases outside the gene matches. This CDR3 has 12 amino acids. This clonotype was seen a few times. Its cognate antigen is unknown. TCRdb independently ran MiXCR on the RT-PCR reads; one entry per CDR3 protein. The sample includes about 580,000 distinct CDR3 sequences, 13% to 15% seen only once; the top ten take around 10%. Study observations and caveats: Every seasonal influenza vaccination brings in few new T cells, the authors suggested.

The rearrangement uses TRBV6-2 or TRBV6-3 and TRBJ2-7; TRBD1 matches at 7 bases. The TCR comes from a man aged 50 to 59 who received an inactivated influenza vaccine. The input for sequencing was PBMCs from blood, taken approximately 13 days after vaccination. The CDR3 coding sequence is TGTGCCAGCAGTTCGACAGGGTTCGAGCAGTACTTC. Encoded protein: CASSSTGFEQYF.